The rows below give T cell receptor beta chains drawn from one sample of a study of shared clonotypes between healthy human individuals. The data were produced by immunoSEQ multiplex PCR, yet TCRdb's version contains in-frame clones alone and is incomplete. Seen here are roughly 2 million clones, approximately 96% observed once, and the top ten hold 0.1% to 0.15%. The specimen was naive CD4+ T cells sorted from blood. These receptors were collected from a man younger than 35 in good health. Each CDR3 is given with its conserved first and last residue. A D gene is named only where the DNA matches it firmly. Some rows mark clone size as missing; the rest say once, few, many or name a class of expanded clone.

d_gene: TRBD1
v_gene: TRBV2
j_gene: TRBJ1-3
abundance: NA
CDR3aa: CASSEDRGPGNTIYF
CDR3nt: TGTGCCAGCAGTGAGGACAGGGGGCCAGGAAACACCATATATTTT

d_gene: NA
v_gene: TRBV5-1
j_gene: TRBJ2-1
abundance: NA
CDR3aa: CASSFRQEQFF
CDR3nt: TGCGCCAGCAGCTTCCGACAGGAGCAGTTCTTC

d_gene: TRBD1
v_gene: TRBV10-2
j_gene: TRBJ1-5
abundance: NA
CDR3aa: CATRQGGQPQHF
CDR3nt: TGCGCCACGCGACAGGGAGGGCAGCCCCAGCATTTT

d_gene: NA
v_gene: TRBV28
j_gene: TRBJ1-5
abundance: NA
CDR3aa: CASSFRQGNFNQPQHF
CDR3nt: TGTGCCAGCAGTTTTAGGCAGGGGAATTTCAATCAGCCCCAGCATTTT

d_gene: NA
v_gene: TRBV5-1
j_gene: TRBJ1-1
abundance: NA
CDR3aa: CASSFENTEAFF
CDR3nt: TGCGCCAGCAGCTTTGAGAACACTGAAGCTTTCTTT

d_gene: NA
v_gene: TRBV10-3
j_gene: TRBJ2-5
abundance: NA
CDR3aa: CAIRDSGSQETQYF
CDR3nt: TGTGCCATCAGGGACAGCGGCTCACAAGAGACCCAGTACTTC

d_gene: NA
v_gene: TRBV10-1
j_gene: TRBJ2-5
abundance: NA
CDR3aa: CASTGTGETQYF
CDR3nt: TGCGCCAGCACGGGGACGGGGGAGACCCAGTACTTC

d_gene: TRBD2
v_gene: TRBV11-3
j_gene: TRBJ2-1
abundance: once
CDR3aa: CASSPGLAGDYNEQFF
CDR3nt: TGTGCCAGCAGCCCGGGACTAGCGGGAGATTACAATGAGCAGTTCTTC

d_gene: NA
v_gene: TRBV29-1
j_gene: TRBJ1-4
abundance: NA
CDR3aa: CSVDHRRARNEKLFF
CDR3nt: TGCAGCGTTGATCACCGGCGGGCGCGAAATGAAAAACTGTTTTTT

d_gene: TRBD2
v_gene: TRBV19
j_gene: TRBJ2-3
abundance: NA
CDR3aa: CASQRTRTSVTDTQYF
CDR3nt: TGTGCCAGTCAACGAACCAGGACTAGCGTCACAGATACGCAGTATTTT

d_gene: TRBD1
v_gene: TRBV6-5
j_gene: TRBJ1-5
abundance: NA
CDR3aa: CASRTGRDQPQHF
CDR3nt: TGTGCCAGCAGGACAGGGCGGGATCAGCCCCAGCATTTT

d_gene: TRBD1
v_gene: TRBV7-9
j_gene: TRBJ2-7
abundance: NA
CDR3aa: CASSPGTVYEQYF
CDR3nt: TGTGCCAGCAGCCCGGGGACAGTCTACGAGCAGTACTTC

d_gene: NA
v_gene: TRBV27
j_gene: TRBJ2-4
abundance: NA
CDR3aa: CASSFSGALAKNIQYF
CDR3nt: TGTGCCAGCAGTTTTTCGGGGGCGCTAGCCAAAAACATTCAGTACTTC

d_gene: NA
v_gene: TRBV6-5
j_gene: TRBJ2-3
abundance: NA
CDR3aa: CASNRGTTDTQYF
CDR3nt: TGTGCCAGCAACCGGGGTACCACAGATACGCAGTATTTT

d_gene: NA
v_gene: TRBV6-6
j_gene: TRBJ1-5
abundance: NA
CDR3aa: CASSSNTGQPQHF
CDR3nt: TGTGCCAGCAGTTCTAACACGGGTCAGCCCCAGCATTTT

d_gene: NA
v_gene: TRBV29-1
j_gene: TRBJ2-7
abundance: NA
CDR3aa: CSVLSSPGAYEQYF
CDR3nt: TGCAGCGTTCTCTCTTCGCCCGGGGCCTACGAGCAGTACTTC

d_gene: TRBD1
v_gene: TRBV5-1
j_gene: TRBJ2-1
abundance: NA
CDR3aa: CASSWGQGREQFF
CDR3nt: TGCGCCAGCAGCTGGGGACAGGGACGTGAGCAGTTCTTC